This paragraph reports one TCR beta chain. Its antigen remains unknown. The conserved phenylalanine or tryptophan is not found at the CDR3 terminus, so this likely reflects a read error. Libraries from naive CD8 cells were generated from about 20,000 to 1,000,000 sorted cells (with 10%, 30% or 50% RNA). This sample is part of a study of molecular identifiers for immune sequencing clone quantification. Regarding the study as a whole: Identical TCR molecules sharing a barcode could underestimate highly expanded clone sizes.

Trimming took 1 base from V and 4 from J; bases not matched to a gene: 9. Germline lookup yields CDR1 DFQATT and CDR2 SNEGSKA (reference sequence). The CDR3 has 18 amino acids. MiXCR, applied by TCRdb to the PCR reads, yields one record per CDR3 protein. The table includes some 89,000 distinct CDR3 sequences, 20% to 25% detected once. Sequences were obtained from naive CD8+ T cells from blood, with Jurkat cell RNA spiked in. Subset denoted: FACS-sorted CD8+CD4-CCR7+CD45RA+ naive T cells. The chain is built from TRBV20-1 and TRBJ2-1; TRBD2 agrees at 14 bases. The sequence came from a human donor in good health. Some libraries in this study had Jurkat cell RNA spiked in. This CDR3 reads CSARGLAGGINPYNEQFI. CDR3 sequence (DNA): TGCAGTGCTAGAGGACTAGCGGGAGGGATTAACCCTTACAATGAGCAGTTCATC.